A single sample is the source of the 3 T cell receptor beta chains below, sequenced in a study of identical twins. One entry per CDR3 protein, called by TCRdb with MiXCR from the 5' RACE reads. The sample holds around 470,000 distinct CDR3 sequences, over 12% seen once. This sample also appeared in a second study, on yellow fever vaccine responses in identical twins.

The source material was CD4+ T cells sorted from blood. Receptor source: a woman aged 18 to 35 in good health.

V and J are TRBV7-8 and TRBJ2-2, with 9 bases aligning to TRBD2. After removal of 5 bases from V and 6 bases from J, the junction contained 10 bases not matched to a gene. Germline values: CDR1 SGHVS, CDR2 FQNEAQ. The CDR3 spans 16 residues. The CDR3 bases are TGTGCCAGCAGCGAAGCCCGCGGGGGGGTCCCCGGGGAGCTGTTTTTT. Amino acids: CASSEARGGVPGELFF.

This clonotype was found a few times. The chain is built from TRBV20-1 and TRBJ2-2; D is possibly TRBD1 (5 bases). Germline CDR1 and CDR2: DFQATT and SNEGSKA (reference sequence). This CDR3 is 13 amino acids long. V lost 6 bases to trimming and J lost 6 bases, with 14 bases between them. The CDR3 sequence is CSARDRFPGELFF. In nucleotides, the CDR3 is TGCAGTGCCCGCGACAGATTCCCCGGGGAGCTGTTTTTT.

The sample holds a few counts of this clonotype. The chain uses TRBV6-2 or TRBV6-3 and TRBJ1-2; no definite D call. V was trimmed by 4 bases and J by 2 bases, leaving 11 bases between them. The germline V gene has CDR1 MNHEY and CDR2 SVGEGT. The CDR3 has 14 amino acids. The CDR3 nucleotides read TGTGCCAGCAGTTCCACCGGGTCCAACTATGGCTACACCTTC. It specifies CASSSTGSNYGYTF.